The present T cell receptor beta chain was sequenced within a study of siplizumab effects on memory and regulatory T cells. Assay: immunoSEQ multiplex PCR; the TCRdb copy retains only in-frame clones and omits some. The sample contains under 95,000 clones, 94% of which appear only once. The specimen was non-Treg CD4+ T cells sorted from blood. The sequence came from a human donor in good health.

For the CDR3, the DNA is TGTGCCTGGAGTGTAGTCCAGTCCCAATCACCCCTCCACTTT. Encoded protein: CAWSVVQSQSPLHF. The chain uses TRBV30 and TRBJ1-6; D is ambiguous. The CDR3 spans 14 residues. V was clipped by 0 bases and J by 10 bases, with 13 bases between them. The germline V gene has CDR1 GTSNPN and CDR2 SVGIG (reference sequence).